Shown below are 7 T cell receptor beta chains from a single sample sequenced in a study of T-cell reconstitution after alpha-beta-depleted transplantation in children. Using unique molecular identifiers, the investigators prepared the TCRbeta library. TCRdb processed the PCR reads anew with MiXCR; each CDR3 protein has one entry. Among about 510,000 distinct CDR3 sequences listed, about an eighth were seen once. Source: PBMCs, mostly from graft donor cells, taken 180 days after TCRalphabeta/CD19-depleted stem cell transplant. These receptors all come from a female patient between 2 and 15 years old who had a stem cell transplant for aplastic anemia, so the T cells may come from the graft donor.

This clonotype was observed a few times. This CDR3 is CASSSTGPGYGYTF. The CDR3 nucleotides read TGTGCCAGCAGCTCTACGGGTCCAGGCTATGGCTACACCTTC. The chain joins TRBV27 to TRBJ1-2; D is undetermined. From germline, CDR1 is MNHEY and CDR2 SMNVEV (reference sequence). The CDR3 totals 14 residues. Trimming took off 6 bases at V and 4 bases at J, with 15 bases between the two ends.

This clonotype turned up a few times. This sequence joins TRBV20-1 and TRBJ2-7; 11 nucleotides agree with TRBD2. This CDR3 has 15 amino acids. Germline V gene lookup returns CDR1 DFQATT and CDR2 SNEGSKA (reference sequence). V was pared by 0 bases and J by 4 bases, with 5 bases of the junction left unmatched. The CDR3 is CSARDLTSGSYEQYF. The CDR3 coding sequence is TGCAGTGCTAGAGATCTTACTAGCGGGAGTTACGAGCAGTACTTC.

This chain links TRBV7-7 with TRBJ2-2, with 9 bases lining up with TRBD2. Trimming took 5 bases from V and 6 from J; bases not matched to a gene: 10. The CDR3 is 16 amino acids. CDR1 is SSHAT and CDR2 is FNYEAQ in the germline V gene (reference sequence). CDR3 DNA: TGTGCCAGCAGCCCCGGATTAGCGGGAGCTGCCGGGGAGCTGTTTTTT. It translates to CASSPGLAGAAGELFF.

This clonotype has only one observation. V and J are TRBV5-1 and TRBJ1-2; no clear D gene. The CDR3 consists of 16 residues. Germline CDR1 and CDR2: SGHRS and YFSETQ. V was clipped by 4 bases and J by 3 bases, with 19 bases between them. CDR3 protein: CASSPIVGGEHYGYTF. CDR3 sequence (DNA): TGCGCCAGCAGCCCCATTGTAGGAGGAGAGCACTATGGCTACACCTTC. The variable domain in full, completed from reference TRBV5-1 and TRBJ1-2, reads KAGVTQTPRYLIKTRGQQVTLSCSPISGHRSVSWYQQTPGQGLQFLFEYFSETQRNKGNFPGRFSGRQFSNSRSEMNVSTLELGDSALYLCASSPIVGGEHYGYTFGSGTRLTVV.

This clonotype was counted only a few times. The gene calls are TRBV28 and TRBJ1-2; 7 positions match TRBD1. This CDR3 contains 20 residues. Germline CDR1 is MDHEN and CDR2 is SYDVKM. V shed 1 base, J shed 5 bases, and the junction held 22 bases outside the gene matches. CDR3 nucleotides: TGTGCCAGCAGTTTATCAGAGAGGTACCGGGACAGAGCCCCAGAATATGGCTACACCTTC. The encoded protein is CASSLSERYRDRAPEYGYTF.

This clonotype was recorded a few times. The rearrangement uses TRBV30 and TRBJ2-3; TRBD2 matches 12 bases. Germline V gene lookup returns CDR1 GTSNPN and CDR2 SVGIG (reference sequence). The V segment lost 0 bases and the J segment 7 bases; nucleotides outside the gene matches: 8. The CDR3 is 16 residues long. CDR3 DNA sequence: TGTGCCTGGAGTGTATGGCTAGCGGGAGGGTCAAATACGCAGTATTTT. This encodes CAWSVWLAGGSNTQYF.

This clonotype was seen many times. The chain uses TRBV6-2 or TRBV6-3 and TRBJ1-5, with TRBD1 as a possible D gene (6 bases). V gave up 5 bases and J gave up 4 bases, with 9 bases separating them. Germline CDR1 reads MNHEY; CDR2 reads SVGEGT. The CDR3 is 13 residues long. This CDR3 reads CASSQDRNQPQHF. The CDR3 coding sequence is TGTGCCAGCAGTCAAGACAGGAATCAGCCCCAGCATTTT.